This passage covers 20 T cell receptor beta chains from one sample sequenced in a study of regulatory T cells in long-lasting Graves disease. TCR beta libraries were built with iRepertoire HTBI primers and Arm-PCR of CDR3 regions. TCRdb used MiXCR to reprocess the multiplex PCR reads, holding one entry per CDR3 protein. Among just over 600,000 distinct CDR3 sequences listed, around 17% were seen once. The sample's time point: newly diagnosed GD, antithyroid drugs for less than 3 months. Construction of the TCR library relied on RNA isolated from PBMCs. This sample also appeared in a second study, on T cells in Graves' hyperthyroidism and ophthalmopathy.

The sample was peripheral blood mononuclear cells (PBMCs), taken at new diagnosis, from a patient treated with antithyroid drugs. The receptors originated from a woman aged 25-40 years with Graves disease.

The V and J genes are TRBV30 and TRBJ1-6; D unresolved. The CDR3 consists of 14 residues. V gave up 2 bases and J gave up 3 bases, with 8 bases separating them. Germline CDR1 reads GTSNPN; CDR2 reads SVGIG (reference sequence). This chain's CDR3 is CAWSPADYNSPLHF. The CDR3 DNA reads as TGTGCCTGGAGTCCGGCGGACTATAATTCACCCCTCCACTTT.

This clonotype was observed a handful of times. This rearrangement joins TRBV19 to TRBJ1-6; TRBD1 aligns across 8 bases. CDR3 length: 14 amino acids. Germline-derived CDR1 and CDR2 are LNHDA and SQIVND (reference sequence). The trim removed 3 bases at V and 8 bases at J, leaving 3 bases unmatched. CDR3: CASSIPGGHSPLHF. As DNA, the CDR3 is TGTGCCAGTAGTATCCCAGGGGGCCATTCACCCCTCCACTTT.

The genes are TRBV28 and TRBJ1-2, with 9 nucleotides matching TRBD1. The CDR3 consists of 17 residues. V lost 7 bases and J lost 4; bases outside the gene matches: 16. Germline lookup yields CDR1 MDHEN and CDR2 SYDVKM. The CDR3 region has the DNA TGTGCCAGCAAGAGACAGGGGGTTTTACTTACAAGCTATGGCTACACCTTC. This translates into CASKRQGVLLTSYGYTF.

Only a few counts were recorded for this clonotype. The chain employs TRBV7-9 and TRBJ1-2; 8 nucleotides match TRBD1. The CDR3 contains 18 residues. From germline, CDR1 is SEHNR and CDR2 FQNEAQ (reference sequence). With V trimmed by 3 bases and J by 2 bases, 14 bases remained unmatched. The DNA of the CDR3 is TGTGCCAGCAGCTTTCAGGGGTCGACAGGGGAGAAGAACTATGGCTACACCTTC. This gives the protein CASSFQGSTGEKNYGYTF.

This clonotype was picked up many times. The rearrangement joins TRBV6-1 to TRBJ1-2; perhaps TRBD1 as D (6 bases). This CDR3 spans 15 amino acids. Per the germline V gene, CDR1 is MNHNS and CDR2 is SASEGT. Trimming cost V 7 bases and J 2 bases, with 17 bases left between them. The CDR3 DNA reads TGTGCCAGCAATTTGGACAGCTTAGTGAACTATGGCTACACCTTC. It specifies CASNLDSLVNYGYTF.

Remarks on this clonotype: It differs at one base from a far larger clone, so likely a read error. This chain links TRBV27 with TRBJ2-1; TRBD1 might be the D (5 bases). V lost 5 bases and J 10 bases, leaving 18 bases between the germline ends. Per the germline V gene, CDR1 is MNHEY and CDR2 is SMNVEV (reference sequence). The CDR3 length is 14 residues. CDR3 DNA: TGTGCCAGCAGTGATCAGTCAGGGATGGGGGAGCAGTTCTTC. This encodes CASSDQSGMGEQFF.

This chain joins TRBV3-1 and TRBJ2-4; weak D call: TRBD2 (6 bases). TRBJ2-1 matches the DNA end more closely, so the J call is doubtful. CDR1 LGHDT and CDR2 YNNKEL come from the germline V gene (reference sequence). The length of the CDR3 is 15 residues. CDR3 in amino acids: CASSQDPQFRGTQFF. DNA of the CDR3: TGTGCCAGCAGCCAAGATCCTCAGTTCCGGGGGACCCAGTTCTTC.

As DNA, the CDR3 is TGTGCCAGCAGCCGCTCCTCAGCGATGGGTGGCCCCGAGCAGTACTTC. It specifies CASSRSSAMGGPEQYF. The chain recombines TRBV3-1 with TRBJ2-7; D remains ambiguous. Per the germline V gene, CDR1 is LGHDT and CDR2 is YNNKEL (reference sequence). V shed 4 bases and J shed 6 bases, with 22 bases lying between them. This CDR3 region has 16 residues.

This clonotype has a handful of counts. The chain couples TRBV29-1 to TRBJ2-1, with 16 nucleotides matching TRBD2. The CDR3 is 16 residues long. The V and J ends lost 3 bases and 7 bases, in that order; junction bases with no gene match: 6. The V gene's germline CDR1 is SQVTM and CDR2 ANQGSEA. In nucleotides, the CDR3 is TGCAGCGTTGAGGGACTAGCGGGAGGGTTTAGTAATGAGCAGTTCTTC. Its protein product is CSVEGLAGGFSNEQFF.

The rearrangement joins TRBV19 to TRBJ1-5, with 7 bases aligning to TRBD1. The ends lost 6 bases at V and 5 bases at J; junction bases unmatched: 7. Germline V gives CDR1 LNHDA, CDR2 SQIVND (reference sequence). The CDR3 contains 14 residues. CDR3 coding DNA: TGTGCCAGTAGCCGCCGACAGGGACATCAGCCCCAGCATTTT. Translating gives CASSRRQGHQPQHF.

This clonotype was found many times. The chain combines TRBV6-1 with TRBJ2-5; D gene uncertain. The CDR3 has 14 amino acids. In germline, CDR1 is MNHNS, CDR2 SASEGT. V was pared by 8 bases and J by 4 bases, with 17 bases between. The DNA for the CDR3 is TGTGCCAGCGCCGAGATTGTCTTTGGAGAGACCCAGTACTTC. It yields the protein CASAEIVFGETQYF.

V is TRBV30 and J is TRBJ1-6, with D possibly TRBD1 on 5 matching bases. CDR1 is GTSNPN, CDR2 SVGIG, per germline (reference sequence). The CDR3 is 15 residues long. V shed 3 bases and J shed 7 bases, with 16 bases lying between them. The CDR3 sequence: CAWRKTGTGNSPLHF. CDR3 nucleotide sequence: TGTGCCTGGAGGAAAACCGGGACGGGAAATTCACCCCTCCACTTT.

This clonotype was seen ten or more times. V is TRBV27 and J is TRBJ1-2; D remains unclear. V lost 6 bases and J 8 bases, leaving 19 bases between the germline ends. Germline CDR1 reads MNHEY; CDR2 reads SMNVEV (reference sequence). This CDR3 is 14 amino acids long. The CDR3 DNA sequence: TGTGCCAGCAGGGCTTTAGGGAAGGAAGGCGGCTACACCTTC. Translated: CASRALGKEGGYTF.

This sequence joins TRBV6-1 and TRBJ2-5, with D tentatively TRBD2 (6 bases). Looked up from germline, CDR1 is MNHNS and CDR2 is SASEGT. This CDR3 has 16 residues. V was shortened by 6 bases and J by 1 base, with 18 bases between the two germline ends. The CDR3: CASSRARLVIQETQYF. The CDR3 nucleotides read TGTGCCAGCAGCCGGGCGAGACTAGTGATCCAAGAGACCCAGTACTTC.

This clonotype was counted ten times or more. This chain connects TRBV30 to TRBJ2-7; D gene uncertain. Trimming pared 0 bases from V and 5 bases from J, leaving 11 bases between. Germline V CDR1 and CDR2: GTSNPN, SVGIG (reference sequence). This CDR3 has 13 residues. This CDR3 reads CAWSVTYSNEQYF. CDR3 bases: TGTGCCTGGAGTGTAACCTATTCCAACGAGCAGTACTTC. Based on the CDR3 plus reference TRBV30 and TRBJ2-7, the full variable domain is SQTIHQWPATLVQPVGSPLSLECTVEGTSNPNLYWYRQAAGRGLQLLFYSVGIGQISSEVPQNLSASRPQDRQFILSSKKLLLSDSGFYLCAWSVTYSNEQYFGPGTRLTVT.

Concerning this clonotype: The conserved phenylalanine or tryptophan is not found at the CDR3 terminus, so this likely reflects a read error. The chain has TRBV5-1 and TRBJ1-1; no clear D. CDR3 size: 15 residues. V dropped 6 bases and J dropped 1 base, with 16 bases sitting between them. Germline V gene data show CDR1 as SGHRS and CDR2 as YFSETQ. CDR3 DNA: TGCGCCAGCAAGCTCGGTGGCGGGGAGAACACTGAAGCTTTCCTT. Encoded protein: CASKLGGGENTEAFL.

There are many counts of this clonotype. This chain connects TRBV28 to TRBJ2-7; TRBD1 agrees at 10 bases. The CDR3 length is 15 residues. Germline-derived CDR1 and CDR2 are MDHEN and SYDVKM. V lost 6 bases and J lost 4; bases outside the gene matches: 9. CDR3 loop: CASRSGTGVVYEQYF. CDR3 nucleotides: TGTGCCAGCAGGTCAGGGACAGGGGTAGTATACGAGCAGTACTTC.

The J gene is TRBJ1-6, the V gene TRBV20-1; D uncertain. In germline, CDR1 is DFQATT, CDR2 SNEGSKA (reference sequence). This CDR3 has 13 residues. V gave up 2 bases and J gave up 10 bases, with 12 bases separating them. In nucleotides, the CDR3 is TGCAGTGCTAGATCATACGGGATATCACCCCTCCACTTT. This encodes CSARSYGISPLHF.

In its sample, this clonotype was seen many times. The rearrangement links TRBV27 to TRBJ2-1; possible D gene TRBD1, 5 bases. The germline V gene encodes CDR1 MNHEY and CDR2 SMNVEV (reference sequence). The length of the CDR3 is 15 residues. V lost 6 bases and J 4 bases, leaving 16 bases between the germline ends. The CDR3 region is CASSSLGVQYNEQFF. In nucleotides, the CDR3 is TGTGCCAGCAGCTCCCTAGGGGTGCAGTACAATGAGCAGTTCTTC.

The chain joins TRBV6-4 to TRBJ2-1, with TRBD2 identical over 8 bases. The CDR3 runs to 16 residues. Germline loops: CDR1 MRHNA, CDR2 SNTAGT. After removal of 4 bases from V and 0 bases from J, the junction contained 5 bases not matched to a gene. The CDR3 DNA reads TGTGCCAGCAGTGGAGCGGGAGCCGGCTCCTACAATGAGCAGTTCTTC. Encoded protein: CASSGAGAGSYNEQFF.